These 5 T cell receptor beta chains came from one sample sequenced in a study of shared clonotypes between healthy human individuals. Positively selected for CCR7, the CD45RO-negative cells used as naive CD8 cells excluded terminally differentiated effector memory CD45RA+ cells. Clones were read by immunoSEQ multiplex PCR, and TCRdb kept only the in-frame ones, dropping some. This sample yields some 2,000,000 clones, of which 85% to 95% are seen a single time; around 1.1% belongs to the top ten. The sample taken for sequencing was naive CD8+ T cells sorted from blood. The receptor source for this set is a man younger than 30 in good health.

The chain combines TRBV11-2 with TRBJ2-7; D might be TRBD1 (5 bases). The germline gives CDR1 SGHAT, CDR2 FQNNGV. This CDR3 is built from 14 residues. The V and J ends lost 5 bases and 1 base respectively, with 12 bases between them. The CDR3 DNA is TGTGCCAGCAGCGAACAGACAGATTCCTACGAGCAGTACTTC. Its translation is CASSEQTDSYEQYF.

The chain has TRBV28 and TRBJ2-7; a weak D match, TRBD2 (7 bases). The CDR3 runs to 18 residues. Trimming shortened V by 5 bases and J by 2 bases, and 25 bases separated the two germline ends. Germline lookup yields CDR1 MDHEN and CDR2 SYDVKM. In nucleotides, the CDR3 is TGTGCCAGCAGTCAACCTCCTACGGGGGGCTTTCTAGCCTACGAGCAGTACTTC. This codes for CASSQPPTGGFLAYEQYF.

The genes are TRBV9 and TRBJ1-1, with no clear D. V lost 2 bases to trimming and J lost 4 bases, with 9 bases between them. The CDR3 loop spans 13 amino acids. In germline, CDR1 is SGDLS, CDR2 YYNGEE. CDR3 sequence: CASSVSWGTEAFF. In nucleotides, the CDR3 is TGTGCCAGCAGCGTCTCATGGGGCACTGAAGCTTTCTTT.

The rearrangement joins TRBV27 to TRBJ1-2, with 8 bases matching TRBD1. Unmatched junction bases numbered 8, after V lost 6 bases and J lost 5 bases. In germline, CDR1 is MNHEY, CDR2 SMNVEV (reference sequence). The CDR3 consists of 14 residues. CDR3 loop: CASRHRGSPYGYTF. The CDR3 DNA reads as TGTGCCAGCAGGCACAGGGGGTCCCCGTATGGCTACACCTTC.

CDR3 sequence (DNA): TGTGCCAGCAGCCGACTAGCAGTTACAGATACGCAGTATTTT. This translates into CASSRLAVTDTQYF. The V call is TRBV7-9, the J call TRBJ2-3; 7 nucleotides agree with TRBD2. The germline gives CDR1 SEHNR, CDR2 FQNEAQ (reference sequence). V shed 5 bases and J 3 bases; nucleotides not matched to a gene: 5. The CDR3 totals 14 residues.